These 26 T cell receptor beta chains originate from one sample sequenced in a study of blood T cell repertoires in COVID-19. The table came from immunoSEQ multiplex PCR; TCRdb's copy has only in-frame clones and leaves some out. The data contain 400,000 or so clones, over 75% of them seen just once; the ten biggest clones take up about 1.4%. Source material: peripheral blood. Every receptor here comes from a woman aged 40 to 50 with COVID-19, enrolled during active disease.

The rearrangement links TRBV29-1 to TRBJ1-1; D ambiguous. The V and J ends lost 6 bases and 4 bases respectively, with 12 bases between them. The length of the CDR3 is 12 residues. CDR1 is SQVTM and CDR2 is ANQGSEA in the germline V gene. CDR3 in DNA: TGCAGCGTATCAGGCCCCAGCACTGAAGCTTTCTTT. This gives the protein CSVSGPSTEAFF.

CDR3 sequence: CASSLRFASGSYEQYF. CDR3 coding DNA: TGTGCCAGCAGTTTACGGTTCGCTAGCGGGAGCTACGAGCAGTACTTC. The rearrangement joins TRBV27 to TRBJ2-7; 10 bases fit TRBD2. CDR3 length: 16 residues. With 2 bases clipped from V and 3 bases from J, the junction kept 7 bases outside the gene matches. Germline CDR1 is MNHEY and CDR2 is SMNVEV (reference sequence).

The rearrangement links TRBV6-2 or TRBV6-3 to TRBJ1-5; D unresolved. Per germline, CDR1 MNHEY and CDR2 SVGEGT. The CDR3 spans 15 residues. V lost 5 bases, J lost 6 bases, and 17 bases lay in between. CDR3 sequence: CASSPSGGSGQPQHF. As DNA, the CDR3 is TGTGCCAGCAGTCCAAGCGGAGGCTCGGGTCAGCCCCAGCATTTT.

This clone was found a few times. The V call is TRBV5-1, the J call TRBJ2-2; D possibly corresponds to TRBD2 (5 bases). Germline CDR1 reads SGHRS; CDR2 reads YFSETQ. CDR3 length: 16 residues. V lost 4 bases and J 1 base, leaving 14 bases between the germline ends. CDR3 loop: CASSPLASGNTGELFF. The CDR3 region has the DNA TGCGCCAGCAGCCCCCTCGCAAGCGGGAACACCGGGGAGCTGTTTTTT.

This chain uses TRBV18 with TRBJ1-1; D call uncertain. The CDR3 spans 14 residues. V gave up 2 bases and J gave up 1 base, with 8 bases separating them. Germline V gene sequence: CDR1 KGHSH, CDR2 LQKENI. The CDR3 nucleotides are TGTGCCAGCTCACCAAGGCGGGGGAACACTGAAGCTTTCTTT. This encodes CASSPRRGNTEAFF.

The V gene is TRBV5-1, the J gene TRBJ1-2, with TRBD1 as a possible D gene (6 bases). The CDR3 has 15 amino acids. Germline CDR1 SGHRS, CDR2 YFSETQ. V lost 4 bases, J lost 3 bases, and 16 bases lay in between. The CDR3 DNA is TGCGCCAGCAGCGCGGAAGGGGGACGGGACTATGGCTACACCTTC. This sequence encodes CASSAEGGRDYGYTF.

The V call is TRBV7-2, the J call TRBJ2-2; perhaps TRBD1 as D (5 bases). Per germline, CDR1 SGHTA and CDR2 FQGNSA. V was shortened by 2 bases and J by 3 bases, with 7 bases between the two germline ends. This CDR3 has 14 amino acids. The DNA of the CDR3 is TGTGCCAGCAGCTTAATCAGGGACACCGGGGAGCTGTTTTTT. Protein product: CASSLIRDTGELFF.

V gene TRBV15 combines with J gene TRBJ1-3; 8 nucleotides match TRBD1. This CDR3 has 15 amino acids. Per the germline V gene, CDR1 is LNHNV and CDR2 is YYDKDF (reference sequence). Trimming cost V 1 base and J 4 bases; bases outside gene matches: 3. In DNA, the CDR3 is TGTGCCACCAGCAGAGGGACAGGGACGGGAAACACCATATATTTT. As protein: CATSRGTGTGNTIYF.

The V gene is TRBV2, the J gene TRBJ1-6; 7 bases map to TRBD1. Per germline, CDR1 SNHLY and CDR2 FYNNEI. V lost 6 bases, J lost 7 bases, and 6 bases stayed unmatched. The CDR3 consists of 14 residues. CDR3 bases: TGTGCCAGCAGACCGGGACAGTACAATTCACCCCTCCACTTT. Translated: CASRPGQYNSPLHF. The entire variable domain, with the rest obtained from reference TRBV2 and TRBJ1-6, is as follows: EPEVTQTPSHQVTQMGQEVILRCVPISNHLYFYWYRQILGQKVEFLVSFYNNEISEKSEIFDDQFSVERPDGSNFTLKIRSTKLEDSAMYFCASRPGQYNSPLHFGNGTRLTVT.

The chain links TRBV28 to TRBJ1-6; no clear D. V was clipped by 5 bases and J by 5 bases, with 16 bases between them. Germline V gives CDR1 MDHEN, CDR2 SYDVKM. The CDR3 consists of 16 residues. CDR3 sequence reads: CASSVQILVDNSPLHF. The CDR3 DNA is TGTGCCAGCAGTGTGCAAATCTTAGTGGATAATTCACCCCTCCACTTT.

The rearrangement uses TRBV9 and TRBJ1-4, with no clear D. The CDR3 runs 16 residues. Deletions cut 0 bases from V and 0 bases from J, with 9 bases between. Germline V gene sequence: CDR1 SGDLS, CDR2 YYNGEE. The CDR3 is CASSVGGISTNEKLFF. In DNA, the CDR3 is TGTGCCAGCAGCGTAGGCGGTATTTCAACTAATGAAAAACTGTTTTTT.

This clone was counted a single time. The sample has other DNA sequences that encode this CDR3 too. The V gene is TRBV11-2, the J gene TRBJ2-7; 8 bases fit TRBD2. CDR1 is SGHAT and CDR2 is FQNNGV in the germline V gene. The CDR3 spans 14 residues. Trimming took 3 bases from V and 0 from J; bases not matched to a gene: 1. The CDR3 region is CASSFSGSSYEQYF. CDR3 coding DNA: TGTGCCAGCAGCTTCAGCGGGAGCTCCTACGAGCAGTACTTC.

In its sample, this clone was seen once. The chain carries TRBV27 and TRBJ2-5; 8 positions match TRBD2. This CDR3 has 15 residues. With V trimmed by 5 bases and J by 7 bases, 12 bases remained unmatched. Germline loops: CDR1 MNHEY, CDR2 SMNVEV (reference sequence). The chain's CDR3 is CASSLSRGGEGTQYF. The CDR3 nucleotides read TGTGCCAGCAGTCTCTCCCGGGGGGGGGAAGGGACCCAGTACTTC.

This clone was seen only once. CDR3 residues: CASSYTPRVGYGYTF. DNA for the CDR3: TGTGCCAGCAGTTATACTCCCAGGGTCGGCTATGGCTACACCTTC. The V call is TRBV6-6, the J call TRBJ1-2, with D possibly being TRBD1 (5 bases). The V and J ends lost 3 bases and 4 bases respectively, with 15 bases between them. This CDR3 comprises 15 residues. CDR1 is MNHNY, CDR2 SVGAGI, per germline (reference sequence).

This chain connects TRBV13 to TRBJ2-3; a possible D gene is TRBD1 (6 bases). V was clipped by 3 bases and J by 3 bases, with 13 bases between them. CDR1 and CDR2 (germline): PRHDT, FYEKMQ (reference sequence). This CDR3 spans 15 amino acids. CDR3 sequence reads: CASSLGPQGTDTQYF. DNA for the CDR3: TGTGCCAGCAGCTTGGGACCCCAGGGGACAGATACGCAGTATTTT.

V gene TRBV21-1 combines with J gene TRBJ2-4; the table's D call of TRBD1 was not tested on the DNA. TRBV21-1 is a pseudogene. The CDR3 sequence is 20 residues long. Written as DNA, the CDR3 is TGTGCCAGCAACTCATGGGGGGACAGCTTTTGTCCTTTAGCCAAAAACATTCAGTACTTC. Encoded protein: CASNSWGDSFCPLAKNIQYF.

The CDR3 reads CASSVELRGLAGLLFTDTQYF. DNA of the CDR3: TGTGCCAGCAGCGTAGAATTAAGGGGCCTAGCGGGCCTTCTATTCACAGATACGCAGTATTTT. This chain connects TRBV9 to TRBJ2-3; TRBD2 matches at 8 bases. The germline CDR1 and CDR2 sequences are SGDLS and YYNGEE. The CDR3 totals 21 residues. J lost 2 bases, V lost 0 bases, and 20 bases had no gene match. Variable domain in full (rest from reference TRBV9 and TRBJ2-3): DSGVTQTPKHLITATGQRVTLRCSPRSGDLSVYWYQQSLDQGLQFLIQYYNGEERAKGNILERFSAQQFPDLHSELNLSSLELGDSALYFCASSVELRGLAGLLFTDTQYFGPGTRLTVL.

The chain joins TRBV4-3 to TRBJ1-4; D not certain. The V end lost 0 bases, the J end lost 4 bases, and 6 bases lay between the germline ends. The CDR3 covers 14 residues. Germline CDR1 is LGHNA and CDR2 is YSLEER. The CDR3 is CASSQDPSNEKLFF. As DNA, the CDR3 is TGCGCCAGCAGCCAAGATCCCAGTAATGAAAAACTGTTTTTT.

The CDR3 DNA is TGCGCCAGCAGCCCATCACTGACAGAGGAAACTGAAGCTTTCTTT. It translates to CASSPSLTEETEAFF. V and J are TRBV5-1 and TRBJ1-1; TRBD1 might be the D (5 bases). With 4 bases removed from V and 5 bases from J, the gap between germline ends came to 18 bases. The CDR3 extends over 15 amino acids. CDR1 and CDR2 from the germline V gene are SGHRS and YFSETQ.

The chain is built from TRBV28 and TRBJ1-4, with D perhaps TRBD1 (5 bases). The CDR3 has 16 amino acids. Germline lookup yields CDR1 MDHEN and CDR2 SYDVKM. The V end was cut by 2 bases, the J end by 7 bases, with 17 bases between. For the CDR3, the DNA is TGTGCCAGCAGTTTACCAAGTGGGGGGTTAGGTGAAAAACTGTTTTTT. It is translated as CASSLPSGGLGEKLFF.

This chain uses TRBV11-2 with TRBJ2-2, with TRBD2 identical over 8 bases. CDR1 SGHAT and CDR2 FQNNGV come from the germline V gene. This CDR3 region has 17 residues. The J segment lost 4 bases and the V segment lost 4 bases, leaving 11 bases of the junction unmatched. The CDR3 loop reads CASSSRWTSLSTGELFF. The CDR3 DNA is TGTGCCAGCAGCTCCCGATGGACTAGCTTGAGCACCGGGGAGCTGTTTTTT. Drawing the rest from reference TRBV11-2 and TRBJ2-2, the complete variable domain is EAGVAQSPRYKIIEKRQSVAFWCNPISGHATLYWYQQILGQGPKLLIQFQNNGVVDDSQLPKDRFSAERLKGVDSTLKIQPAKLEDSAVYLCASSSRWTSLSTGELFFGEGSRLTVL.

The chain carries TRBV15 and TRBJ2-7; 9 bases map to TRBD1. The CDR3 consists of 17 residues. The germline V gene has CDR1 LNHNV and CDR2 YYDKDF (reference sequence). J gave up 3 bases and V 1 base, and 10 bases lay outside the gene matches. DNA for the CDR3: TGTGCCACCAGCAGAGTCTTACCGGGACAGGGAAACTACGAGCAGTACTTC. Protein: CATSRVLPGQGNYEQYF.

The chain has TRBV7-6 and TRBJ2-5; 12 bases are shared with TRBD2. The J segment lost 4 bases and the V segment lost 5 bases, leaving 14 bases of the junction unmatched. This CDR3 contains 18 residues. Germline V gene data show CDR1 as SGHVS and CDR2 as FNYEAQ. The chain's CDR3 is CASSPLAGGPSSVETQYF. The CDR3 coding sequence is TGTGCCAGCAGCCCTCTAGCGGGAGGGCCTAGTTCGGTAGAGACCCAGTACTTC. The full variable domain, with the rest looked up from reference TRBV7-6 and TRBJ2-5, is GAGVSQSPRYKVTKRGQDVALRCDPISGHVSLYWYRQALGQGPEFLTYFNYEAQQDKSGLPNDRFSAERPEGSISTLTIQRTEQRDSAMYRCASSPLAGGPSSVETQYFGPGTRLLVL.

Concerning this clone itself: A read error may produce the germline difference seen at one junction end. The genes are TRBV19 and TRBJ1-4, with TRBD1 matching over 7 bases. CDR1 is LNHDA and CDR2 is SQIVND in the germline V gene (reference sequence). This CDR3 contains 15 residues. CDR3 DNA sequence: TGCGCCAGTAGTGTCGGAGGGGGCCGGGGTGAAAAACTGTTTTTT. Protein sequence: CASSVGGGRGEKLFF.

V and J are TRBV6-5 and TRBJ2-5, with 8 bases matching TRBD2. Germline values: CDR1 MNHEY, CDR2 SVGAGI. V dropped 6 bases and J dropped 5; count of bases not matched to a gene: 11. The CDR3 is made up of 15 amino acids. CDR3 DNA: TGTGCCAGCAGGAATCCGGGACTAGTTTGGGAGACCCAGTACTTC. Translating gives CASRNPGLVWETQYF.

Here the CDR3 DNA reads TGTGCCAGCAGGACTAGCGGGGGGGACAATGAGCAGTTCTTC. It specifies CASRTSGGDNEQFF. The genes are TRBV2 and TRBJ2-1; 14 positions agree with TRBD2. V dropped 6 bases and J dropped 5; count of bases not matched to a gene: 0. Looked up from germline, CDR1 is SNHLY and CDR2 is FYNNEI. This CDR3 spans 14 amino acids.